This is a list of T cell receptor beta chains from one sample in a study of Tregs in tolerant kidney transplant recipients. The antigens for these receptors are not known. Libraries were prepared by immunoSEQ multiplex PCR; TCRdb keeps only in-frame clonotypes and omits some of them. The sample contains about 1,700 clones, about two thirds of which appear only once. Sequenced sample: CD8+ T cells from blood cultured with allogeneic cells. Every receptor here comes from a human donor in good health. The CDR3 runs from the conserved cysteine through the conserved F or W.

>TRBV18|TRBJ2-3
CASSLLGLGSVTDTQYF
>TRBV13|TRBJ2-3
CASSPSGSESTDTQYF
>TRBV19|TRBJ2-5
CASSIGLAAQETQYF
>TRBV10-1|TRBJ2-1
CASRQGPKIYNEQFF
>TRBV13|TRBJ2-1
CASSSSYAEQFF
>TRBV5-5|TRBJ2-5
CASTGETQYF
>TRBV27|TRBJ2-1
CASSLSVRGALNEQFF
>TRBV14|TRBJ2-7
CASSQAVGRGNNYEQYF
>TRBV4-1|TRBJ1-1
CASSQGLEAFF
>TRBV2|TRBJ2-1
CASSTVGGSYNEQFF
>TRBV5-6|TRBJ2-1
CASSSGLAGVDEQFF
>TRBV5-5|TRBJ1-2
CASSLMAYNYGYTF
>TRBV13|TRBJ2-4
CASSSGRGGGIQYF
>TRBV5-1|TRBJ2-4
CASSLEGDRVIQYF
>TRBV29-1|TRBJ2-7
CSVEGSGYEQYF
>TRBV6-5|TRBJ1-6
CASSYNSNSPLHF
>TRBV7-8|TRBJ2-1
CASSLARGGAYNEQFF
>TRBV4-1|TRBJ1-5
CASSQPHSNQPQHF
>TRBV14|TRBJ2-7
CASSGSRYEQYF
>TRBV7-9|TRBJ2-1
CASSWTTSWGEQFF
>TRBV11-2|TRBJ2-3
CASIKGPAPYTQYF
>TRBV5-1|TRBJ1-4
CASSLEGVLDEKLFF
>TRBV29-1|TRBJ2-7
CSVLGGADYEQYF
>TRBV5-4|TRBJ2-1
CASSFGEVDEQFF
>TRBV29-1|TRBJ1-1
CSVEDEALAAFF
>TRBV11-3|TRBJ1-3
CASSETGGGGNTIYF
>TRBV29-1|TRBJ2-7
CSARGGDGYEQYF